This note documents a single T cell receptor (beta chain) sequence. The CDR3 covers 15 residues. The V gene's germline CDR1 is LGHNA and CDR2 YSLEER. V lost 8 bases and J 3 bases, leaving 17 bases between the germline ends. This sample is part of a study of T cells in tuberculosis. At the level of the study: T cells were selected with CD1B tetramers loaded with glucose monomycolate.

No alpha-beta pairing information exists for these sequences. Some clones are missing from TCRdb's copy, which holds only in-frame ones; the method was immunoSEQ multiplex PCR. The sample has approximately 100,000 clones, more than 75% seen once. Thawed, overnight-rested PBMC were stained with GMM-loaded CD1B tetramer, viability dye and anti-CD3, then sorted. C32 glucose monomycolate from Rhodococcus equi was loaded onto the CD1B tetramers. From each donor, about 100,000 tetramer-negative cells were sorted. Whole-study results and caveats: Low-affinity CD1B-GMM tetramer-binding T cells may have been missed.

What was sequenced was CD1b-GMM tetramer-negative cells sorted from PBMCs. J is TRBJ1-3 and V is TRBV4-3, with D tentatively TRBD1 (5 bases). The sequence was collected from an adult woman with latent tuberculosis. CDR3 in DNA: TGCGCCAGCGCCGCACAGGCTAACCTTGGAAACACCATATATTTT. Translation: CASAAQANLGNTIYF.